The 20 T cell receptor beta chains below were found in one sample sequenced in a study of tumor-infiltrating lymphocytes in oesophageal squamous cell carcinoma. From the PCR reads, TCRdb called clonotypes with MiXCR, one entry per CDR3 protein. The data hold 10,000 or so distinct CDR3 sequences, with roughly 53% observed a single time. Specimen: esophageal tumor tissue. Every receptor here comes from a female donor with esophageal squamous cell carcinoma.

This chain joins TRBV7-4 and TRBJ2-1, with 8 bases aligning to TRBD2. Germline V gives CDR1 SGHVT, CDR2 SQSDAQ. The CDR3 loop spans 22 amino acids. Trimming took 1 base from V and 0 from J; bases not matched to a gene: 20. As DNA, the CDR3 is TGTGCCAGCAGCTTAGTCAGACAGAGAGCGGGAGAGCTCAAGAGCTCCTACAATGAGCAGTTCTTC. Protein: CASSLVRQRAGELKSSYNEQFF.

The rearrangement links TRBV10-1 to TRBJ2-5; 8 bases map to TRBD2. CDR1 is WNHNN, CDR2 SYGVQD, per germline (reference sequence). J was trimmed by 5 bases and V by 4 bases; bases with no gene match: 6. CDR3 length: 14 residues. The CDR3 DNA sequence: TGCGCCAGCAGTGGAGCGGGAGTGAGTGAGACCCAGTACTTC. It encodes CASSGAGVSETQYF.

CDR3 coding DNA: TGTGCCAGCAGCCACGGGGGGGGAATAGTCCAGCAGTTCTTC. Translated: CASSHGGGIVQQFF. The V gene is TRBV7-3, the J gene TRBJ2-1, with 8 bases fitting TRBD2. The CDR3 spans 14 residues. Unmatched junction bases numbered 11, after V lost 5 bases and J lost 11 bases. Germline loops: CDR1 SGHTA, CDR2 FQGTGA. Supplemented by reference TRBV7-3 and TRBJ2-1, the full variable domain reads GAGVSQTPSNKVTEKGKYVELRCDPISGHTALYWYRQSLGQGPEFLIYFQGTGAADDSGLPNDRFFAVRPEGSVSTLKIQRTERGDSAVYLCASSHGGGIVQQFFGPGTRLTVL.

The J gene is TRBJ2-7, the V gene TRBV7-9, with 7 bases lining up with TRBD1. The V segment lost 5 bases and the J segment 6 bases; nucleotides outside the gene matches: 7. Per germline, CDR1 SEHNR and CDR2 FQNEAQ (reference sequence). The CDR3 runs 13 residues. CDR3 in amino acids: CASSPGQALEQYF. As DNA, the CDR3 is TGTGCCAGCAGCCCCGGACAGGCTCTCGAGCAGTACTTC.

The CDR3: CASSLAGGSADTQYF. The CDR3 nucleotides read TGTGCCAGCAGCTTAGCTGGAGGTAGCGCTGATACGCAGTATTTT. The chain links TRBV7-6 to TRBJ2-3; possibly TRBD2 for D (5 bases). V was clipped by 0 bases and J by 6 bases, with 13 bases between them. CDR3 length: 15 residues. Germline lookup yields CDR1 SGHVS and CDR2 FNYEAQ.

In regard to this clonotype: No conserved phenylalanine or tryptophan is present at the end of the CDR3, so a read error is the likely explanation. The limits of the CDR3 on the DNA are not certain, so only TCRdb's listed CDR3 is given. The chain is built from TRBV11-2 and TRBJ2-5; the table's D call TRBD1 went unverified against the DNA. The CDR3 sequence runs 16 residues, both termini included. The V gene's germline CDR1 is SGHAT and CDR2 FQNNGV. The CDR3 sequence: CASSSGTGNYEQYFGS.

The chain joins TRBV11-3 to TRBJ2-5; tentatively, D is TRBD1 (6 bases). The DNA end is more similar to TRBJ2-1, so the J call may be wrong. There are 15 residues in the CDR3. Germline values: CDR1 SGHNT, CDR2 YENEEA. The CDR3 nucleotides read TGTGCCAGCAGCTTATTCAGGGGATCGTACAATGAGCAGTTCTTC. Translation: CASSLFRGSYNEQFF.

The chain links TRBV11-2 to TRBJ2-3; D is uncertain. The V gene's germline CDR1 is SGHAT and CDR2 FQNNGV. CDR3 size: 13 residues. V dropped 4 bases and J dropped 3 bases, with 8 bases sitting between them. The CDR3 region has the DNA TGTGCCAGCAGCTATCCCGGTACAGATACGCAGTATTTT. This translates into CASSYPGTDTQYF.

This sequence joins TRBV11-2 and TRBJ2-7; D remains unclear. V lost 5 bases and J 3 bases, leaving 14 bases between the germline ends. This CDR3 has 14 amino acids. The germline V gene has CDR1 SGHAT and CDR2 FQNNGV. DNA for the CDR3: TGTGCCAGCAGCCTCATCCGGGCAAACTACGAGCAGTACTTC. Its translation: CASSLIRANYEQYF.

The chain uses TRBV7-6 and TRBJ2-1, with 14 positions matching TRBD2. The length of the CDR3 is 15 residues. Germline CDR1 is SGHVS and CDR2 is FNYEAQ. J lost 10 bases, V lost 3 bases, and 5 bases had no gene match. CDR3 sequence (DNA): TGTGCCAGCAGCTTCGGACTAGCGGGAGGAAAGGAGCAGTTCTTC. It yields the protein CASSFGLAGGKEQFF.

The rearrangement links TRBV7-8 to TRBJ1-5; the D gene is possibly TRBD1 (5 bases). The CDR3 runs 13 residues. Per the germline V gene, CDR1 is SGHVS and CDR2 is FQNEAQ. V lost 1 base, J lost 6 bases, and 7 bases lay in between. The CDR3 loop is CASSLDRGQPQHF. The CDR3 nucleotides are TGTGCCAGCAGCTTAGATAGGGGTCAGCCCCAGCATTTT.

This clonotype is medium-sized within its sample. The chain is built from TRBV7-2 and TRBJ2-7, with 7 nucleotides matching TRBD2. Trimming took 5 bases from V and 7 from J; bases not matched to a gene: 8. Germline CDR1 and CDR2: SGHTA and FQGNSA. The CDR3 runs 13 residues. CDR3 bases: TGTGCCAGCAGCACCGGACTAGACTATGAGCAGTACTTC. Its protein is CASSTGLDYEQYF.

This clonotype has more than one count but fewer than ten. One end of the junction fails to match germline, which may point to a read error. The CDR3 DNA reads as TGTGCCAGCAGCATCGGACAGGGAACCTACGAGCAGTACTTT. Amino acids: CASSIGQGTYEQYF. V gene TRBV7-3 combines with J gene TRBJ2-6; 8 bases align to TRBD1. The V gene's germline CDR1 is SGHTA and CDR2 FQGTGA. The CDR3 spans 14 residues.

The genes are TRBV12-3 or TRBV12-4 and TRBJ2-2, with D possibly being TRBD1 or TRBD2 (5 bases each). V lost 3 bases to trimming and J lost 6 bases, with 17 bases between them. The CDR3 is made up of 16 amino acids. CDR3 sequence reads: CASSFGGSSGPGELFF. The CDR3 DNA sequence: TGTGCCAGCAGTTTTGGGGGTTCCTCGGGTCCCGGGGAGCTGTTTTTT.

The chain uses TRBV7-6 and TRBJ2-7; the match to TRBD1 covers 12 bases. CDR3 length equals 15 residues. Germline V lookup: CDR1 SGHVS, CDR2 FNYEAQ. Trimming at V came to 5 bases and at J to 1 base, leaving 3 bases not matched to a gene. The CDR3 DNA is TGTGCCAGCAGCGCGGGACAGGGGGCATCCTACGAGCAGTACTTC. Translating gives CASSAGQGASYEQYF.

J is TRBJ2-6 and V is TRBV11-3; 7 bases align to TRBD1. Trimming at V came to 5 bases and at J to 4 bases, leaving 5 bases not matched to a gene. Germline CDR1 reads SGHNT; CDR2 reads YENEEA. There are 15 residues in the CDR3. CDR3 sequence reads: CASSQQGSGANVLTF. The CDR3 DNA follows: TGTGCCAGCAGCCAACAGGGGAGCGGGGCCAACGTCCTGACTTTC.

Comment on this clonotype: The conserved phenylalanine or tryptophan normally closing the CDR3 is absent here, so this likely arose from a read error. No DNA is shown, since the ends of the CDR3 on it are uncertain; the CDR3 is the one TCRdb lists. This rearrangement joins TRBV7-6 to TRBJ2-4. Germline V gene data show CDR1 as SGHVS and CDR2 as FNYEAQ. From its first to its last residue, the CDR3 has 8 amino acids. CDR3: CASSLLRS.

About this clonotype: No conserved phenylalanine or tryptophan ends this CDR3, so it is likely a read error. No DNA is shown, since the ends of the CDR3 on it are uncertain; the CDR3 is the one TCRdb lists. The CDR3 region is CASSYLGTGTNEQCS. The chain uses TRBV6-6 and TRBJ2-3; the D call in the table, TRBD1, was not verified against the DNA. The CDR3 is 15 residues long, counting both termini. Germline V gene sequence: CDR1 MNHNY, CDR2 SVGAGI (reference sequence).

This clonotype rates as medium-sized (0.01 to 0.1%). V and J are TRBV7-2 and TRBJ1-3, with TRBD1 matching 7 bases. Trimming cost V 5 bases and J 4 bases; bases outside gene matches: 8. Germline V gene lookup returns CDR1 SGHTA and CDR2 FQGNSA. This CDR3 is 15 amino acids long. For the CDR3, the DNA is TGTGCCAGCAGCCCCAGACAGGGAGGAGGAAACACCATATATTTT. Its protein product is CASSPRQGGGNTIYF. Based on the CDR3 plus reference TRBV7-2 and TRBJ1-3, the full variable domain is GAGVSQSPSNKVTEKGKDVELRCDPISGHTALYWYRQSLGQGLEFLIYFQGNSAPDKSGLPSDRFSAERTGGSVSTLTIQRTQQEDSAVYLCASSPRQGGGNTIYFGEGSWLTVV.

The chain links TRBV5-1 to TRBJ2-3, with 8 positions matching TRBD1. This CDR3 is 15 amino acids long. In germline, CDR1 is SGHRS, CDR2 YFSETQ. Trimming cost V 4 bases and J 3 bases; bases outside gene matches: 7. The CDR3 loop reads CASSTGQGMTDTQYF. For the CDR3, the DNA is TGCGCCAGCAGCACTGGACAGGGTATGACAGATACGCAGTATTTT.